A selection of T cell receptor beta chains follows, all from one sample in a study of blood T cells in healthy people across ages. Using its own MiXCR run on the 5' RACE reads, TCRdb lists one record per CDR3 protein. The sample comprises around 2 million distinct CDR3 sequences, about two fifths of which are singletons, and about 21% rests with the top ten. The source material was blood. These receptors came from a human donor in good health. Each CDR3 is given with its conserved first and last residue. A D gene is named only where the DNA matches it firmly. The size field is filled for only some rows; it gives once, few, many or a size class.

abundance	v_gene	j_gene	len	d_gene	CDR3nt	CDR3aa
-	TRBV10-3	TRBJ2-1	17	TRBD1	TGTGCCAGCAGTTTAGACCGACAGGGGGGAAGGTACAATGAGCAGTTCTTC	CASSLDRQGGRYNEQFF
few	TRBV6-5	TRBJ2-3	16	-	TGTGCCAGCTCACCCTGGAGAGGGGTGGGCACAGATACGCAGTATTTT	CASSPWRGVGTDTQYF
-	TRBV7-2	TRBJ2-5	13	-	TGTGCCAGCTCACCCGGACACGGGGAGACCCAGTACTTC	CASSPGHGETQYF
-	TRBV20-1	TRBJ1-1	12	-	TGCAGTGCTAGAGTTCCTATGCGTGAAGCTTTCTTT	CSARVPMREAFF
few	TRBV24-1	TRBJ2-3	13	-	TGTGCCACCAGTGATCGGGTCACAGATACGCAGTATTTT	CATSDRVTDTQYF
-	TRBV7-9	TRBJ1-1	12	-	TGTGCCAGCAGCTTACTAGAGGCTGAAGCTTTCTTT	CASSLLEAEAFF
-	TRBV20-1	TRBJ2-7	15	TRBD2	TGCAGTGCCAAACTAGCGGGGGGCTATACCTACGAGCAGTACTTC	CSAKLAGGYTYEQYF
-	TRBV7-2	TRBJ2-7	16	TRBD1	TGTGCCAGCAGCTTAGTTGGGACAGGGGTTCCCTGCGAGCAGTACTTC	CASSLVGTGVPCEQYF
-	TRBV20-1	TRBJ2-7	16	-	TGCAGTGCAACCGGGATGGAGGGGGCGATTGGGTACGAGCAGTACTTC	CSATGMEGAIGYEQYF
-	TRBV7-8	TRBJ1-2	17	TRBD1	TGTGCCAGCACCCGAATGGCGGGACAGGTTTCTAACTATGGCTACACCTTC	CASTRMAGQVSNYGYTF
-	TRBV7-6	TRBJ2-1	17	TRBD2	TGTGCCAGCAGCTTAGCGATCGGCGGGGGGGCCTACAATGAGCAGTTCTTC	CASSLAIGGGAYNEQFF
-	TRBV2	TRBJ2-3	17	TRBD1	TGTGCCCGCAACATCGGAGACAGGGAATCCCTACGAGATACGCAGTATTTT	CARNIGDRESLRDTQYF
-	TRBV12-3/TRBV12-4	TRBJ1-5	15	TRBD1	TGTGCCAGCAGTGTTACAGGGGTAAGCAATCAGCCCCAGCATTTT	CASSVTGVSNQPQHF
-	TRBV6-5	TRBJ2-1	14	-	TGTGCCAGCAGTTACTCTATTGGGGCTAATGAGCAGTTCTTC	CASSYSIGANEQFF
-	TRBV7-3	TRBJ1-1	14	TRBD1	TGTGCCAGCAGCGAGGGACAGGGGGTTTCTGAAGCTTTCTTT	CASSEGQGVSEAFF
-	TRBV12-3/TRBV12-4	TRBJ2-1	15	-	TGTGCCAGCAGCCCCTACTTACAAACAGGTTATGAGCAGTTCTTC	CASSPYLQTGYEQFF
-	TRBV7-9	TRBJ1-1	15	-	TGTGCCAGCTTCAAAGCCCCAGGGGAAAACACTGAAGCTTTCTTT	CASFKAPGENTEAFF
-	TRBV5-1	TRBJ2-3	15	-	TGCGCCAGCCGTTCCGAGCACAGGGAGGCAGATACGCAGTATTTT	CASRSEHREADTQYF
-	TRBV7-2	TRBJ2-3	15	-	TGTGCCAGCAGCTTACAGGGGGGGGGTTGGGATACGCAGTATTTT	CASSLQGGGWDTQYF
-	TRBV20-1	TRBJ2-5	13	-	TGCAGTGCTGACCTAGGGTACAACAATGAGCAGTACTTC	CSADLGYNNEQYF
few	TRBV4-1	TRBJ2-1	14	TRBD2	TGCGCCAGCAGCCAAGGGACTAGGACCAATGAGCAGTTCTTC	CASSQGTRTNEQFF
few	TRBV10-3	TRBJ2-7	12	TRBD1	TGTGCCACCTTGGGACAGGGTGACGAGCAGTACTTC	CATLGQGDEQYF
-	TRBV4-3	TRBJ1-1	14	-	TGCGCCAGCAGCCAAGTGGGACCGTTAGCTGAAGCTTTCTTT	CASSQVGPLAEAFF
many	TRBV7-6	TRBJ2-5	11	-	TGTGCCAGCAGCCATACTGAGACCCAGTACTTC	CASSHTETQYF
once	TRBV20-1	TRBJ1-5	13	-	TGCAGTGCTCAGGTCTGCAGTGGTCAGCCCCAGCATTTT	CSAQVCSGQPQHF
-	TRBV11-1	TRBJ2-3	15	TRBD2	TGTGCCGGCAGCTTAGGAGCGGGGGAGGCAGAGACCCAGTATTTT	CAGSLGAGEAETQYF
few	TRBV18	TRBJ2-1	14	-	TGTGCCAGCTCAGCCACGGTTGGCTACAATGAGCAGTTCTTC	CASSATVGYNEQFF
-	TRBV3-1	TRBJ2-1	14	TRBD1	TGTGCCAGCAGCCAACCCGGGACAGTCAATGAGCAGTTCTTC	CASSQPGTVNEQFF
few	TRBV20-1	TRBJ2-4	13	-	TGCAGTGCTTCCCTGGGGGGCACAAACATTCAGTACTTC	CSASLGGTNIQYF
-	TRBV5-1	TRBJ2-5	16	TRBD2	TGCGCCAGCAGCTCCACTAGCGGGGGGCCGGAAGAGGCCCAGTACTTC	CASSSTSGGPEEAQYF
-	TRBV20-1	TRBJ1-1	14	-	TGCAGTGCTAACGATCGGGGCAGTACATCAGAAGCTTTCTTT	CSANDRGSTSEAFF
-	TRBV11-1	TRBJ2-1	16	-	TGTGCCAGCAGCCCAGAATGGCAGGGTTCCTACAGTGAGCAGTTCTTC	CASSPEWQGSYSEQFF
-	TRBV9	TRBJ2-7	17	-	TGTGCCAGCAGCCCCCAGGGGGGGGCACTTCTTTCCTACGAGCAGTACTTC	CASSPQGGALLSYEQYF
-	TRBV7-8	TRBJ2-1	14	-	TGTGCCAGCAAAACTAGCTCTTCATACGATGAGCAGTTCTTC	CASKTSSSYDEQFF
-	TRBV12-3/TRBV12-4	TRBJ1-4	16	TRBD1	TGTGCCAGCAGTTCCCGCACCCGGGACAGGGATGAAAAACTGTTTTTT	CASSSRTRDRDEKLFF
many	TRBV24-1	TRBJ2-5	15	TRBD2	TGTGCCACCAGTGATGCAACTAGCGGGGGTGAGACCCAGTACTTC	CATSDATSGGETQYF
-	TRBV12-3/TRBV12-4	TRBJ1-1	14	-	TGTGCCAGCAGTTTCTCCCTGACAGTGGCTGAAGCTTTCTTT	CASSFSLTVAEAFF
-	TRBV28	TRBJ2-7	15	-	TGTGCCAGCATGGACCTCTCACCAACGGACTACGAGCAGTACTTC	CASMDLSPTDYEQYF
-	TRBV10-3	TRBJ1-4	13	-	TGTGCCATCAGCCCAGGTTCGGGGGAAAAACTGTTTTTT	CAISPGSGEKLFF
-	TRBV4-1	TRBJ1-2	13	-	TGCGCCAGCAGCCCAACGAGTCAAAGTGGCTACACCTTC	CASSPTSQSGYTF
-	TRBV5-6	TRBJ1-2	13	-	TGTGCCAGCAGCTTCACAGGGATGCGTGGCTACACCTTC	CASSFTGMRGYTF
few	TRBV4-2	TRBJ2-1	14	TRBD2	TGTGCCAGCAGCCACCCCGGGGGGGACAATGAGCAGTTCTTC	CASSHPGGDNEQFF
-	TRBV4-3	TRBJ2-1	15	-	TGCGCCAGCAGCCACTACATGCAGGGTCTTAATGAGCAGTTCTTC	CASSHYMQGLNEQFF
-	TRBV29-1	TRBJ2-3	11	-	TGCAGCGCTACCTTACCAGATACGCAGTATTTT	CSATLPDTQYF
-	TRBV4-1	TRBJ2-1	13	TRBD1	TGCGCCAGCAGCCATAGGAACGGACAGGACCAGTTCTTC	CASSHRNGQDQFF
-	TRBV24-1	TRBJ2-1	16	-	TGTGCCACCAGTGCCTCGAAGGGGACGTCCTACAATGAGCAGTTCTTC	CATSASKGTSYNEQFF
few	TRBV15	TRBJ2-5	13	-	TGTGCCACCAGCAGAGATGACGGCAAGACCCAGTACTTC	CATSRDDGKTQYF
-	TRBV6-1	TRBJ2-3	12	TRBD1	TGTGCCGGCCGGGACAGGGTGGATACGCAGTATTTT	CAGRDRVDTQYF
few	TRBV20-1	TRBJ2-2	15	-	TGCAGTGCGCCCCGGGACGACGGAAACACCGGGGAGCTGTTTTTT	CSAPRDDGNTGELFF
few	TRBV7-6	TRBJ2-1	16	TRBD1	TGTGCCAGCAGCTTAGATACAGGGGTGACCTCCTACGAGCAGTTCTTC	CASSLDTGVTSYEQFF
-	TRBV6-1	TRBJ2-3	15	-	TGTGCCAGCAGTGTGACTTGGCAGACCACAGATACGCAGTATTTT	CASSVTWQTTDTQYF
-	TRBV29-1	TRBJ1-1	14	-	TGCAGCGTTGGGTCGACAGCGCTGAACGCTGAAGCTTTCTTT	CSVGSTALNAEAFF
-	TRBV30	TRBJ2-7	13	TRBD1	TGTGCCTGGAGTACCGGGACAGGGAACGAGCAGTACTTC	CAWSTGTGNEQYF
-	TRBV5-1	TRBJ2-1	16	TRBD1	TGCGCCAGCAGCCCCACGGGACAGGGTACCTACAATGAGCAGTTCTTC	CASSPTGQGTYNEQFF
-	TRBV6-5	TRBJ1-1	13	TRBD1	TGTGCCAGCAGAACGACAGGGAGAGCCCCAGCTTTCTTT	CASRTTGRAPAFF
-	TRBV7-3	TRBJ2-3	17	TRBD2	TGTGCCAGCAGCCCAGCCGGGACTAGCGGGGGGGCAGATACGCAGTATTTT	CASSPAGTSGGADTQYF
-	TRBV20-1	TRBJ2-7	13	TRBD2	TGCAGTGCCCTCCCGGGGGAGGGTTTGGCGCAGTACTTC	CSALPGEGLAQYF